The TCR beta chain under discussion was sequenced for a study of CD8 T cells in Susac syndrome. RNA totalling 0.5 to 1 ug underwent reverse transcription with random hexamers. Across 54 Vbeta and 13 Jbeta, immunoSEQ multiplex PCR amplified TCR beta CDR3. TCRdb used MiXCR to reprocess the immunoSEQ multiplex PCR reads, holding one entry per CDR3 protein. The sample has about 210,000 distinct CDR3 sequences; around 95% are singletons. The T cells that were sequenced for TCR beta were CD8+ and CD4+ cells from blood. This CDR3 region has 14 residues. V was cut by 5 bases and J by 3 bases, with 14 bases left in between. CDR1 is SEHNR and CDR2 is FQNEAQ in the germline V gene (reference sequence).

The rearrangement uses TRBV7-9 and TRBJ2-7, with D possibly matching TRBD1 (6 bases). Sample: CD4+ T cells from PBMCs. The sequence came from a human donor with multiple sclerosis. In DNA form, the CDR3 reads TGTGCCAGCAGCCGTCCGACAGGACTCTACGAGCAGTACTTC. The encoded protein is CASSRPTGLYEQYF.